Each of the 30 T cell receptor beta chains below was sequenced from the same sample in a study of blood T cell repertoires in COVID-19. Libraries were prepared by immunoSEQ multiplex PCR; TCRdb keeps only in-frame clonotypes and omits some of them. The sample contains 180,000 or so clones, about 85% of which appear only once. Material for sequencing was peripheral blood. The receptors shown here come from a woman aged 80 or over with acute or convalescent COVID-19.

The chain links TRBV7-3 to TRBJ2-7; 8 positions agree with TRBD1. V shed 5 bases and J 3 bases; nucleotides not matched to a gene: 3. The CDR3 covers 13 residues. The germline gives CDR1 SGHTA, CDR2 FQGTGA. In nucleotides, the CDR3 is TGTGCCAGCAGCATCACAGGGGGCTACGAGCAGTACTTC. Translating it yields CASSITGGYEQYF.

The gene calls are TRBV3-1 (or the pseudogene TRBV3-2) and TRBJ1-2; TRBD1 is a possible D gene (5 bases). The V gene lost 0 bases and the J gene lost 3 bases, with 11 bases spanning the gap. The germline V gene encodes CDR1 LGHDT and CDR2 YNNKEL (reference sequence). This CDR3 has 15 residues. CDR3 protein: CASSQDLQGHYGYTF. The CDR3, as DNA: TGTGCCAGCAGCCAAGATTTGCAGGGTCACTATGGCTACACCTTC.

The V and J genes are TRBV7-9 and TRBJ2-1, with TRBD2 matching 10 bases. V lost 1 base, J lost 6 bases, and 3 bases stayed unmatched. CDR3 length: 15 amino acids. Germline CDR1 reads SEHNR; CDR2 reads FQNEAQ (reference sequence). The CDR3 is CASSLVLAGVNEQFF. The DNA for the CDR3 is TGTGCCAGCAGCTTAGTTCTAGCGGGAGTCAATGAGCAGTTCTTC.

This clone was recorded once. The V gene is TRBV6-2 or TRBV6-3, the J gene TRBJ1-1; the match to TRBD1 covers 7 bases. The CDR3 covers 14 residues. V shed 2 bases and J 2 bases; nucleotides not matched to a gene: 2. Germline V CDR1 and CDR2: MNHEY, SVGEGT. CDR3 DNA sequence: TGTGCCAGCAGTTACCAGGGGGAAAACACTGAAGCTTTCTTT. The encoded protein is CASSYQGENTEAFF.

CDR3 amino acids: CASFTTSGSTDTQYF. The CDR3 DNA is TGCGCCAGCTTCACGACTAGCGGGAGCACAGATACGCAGTATTTT. The chain joins TRBV5-1 to TRBJ2-3; 10 bases are a match to TRBD2. This CDR3 is built from 15 residues. J gave up 0 bases and V 7 bases, and 5 bases lay outside the gene matches. From germline, CDR1 is SGHRS and CDR2 YFSETQ.

This chain joins TRBV5-1 and TRBJ2-3; D gene unclear. This CDR3 comprises 15 residues. The germline V gene has CDR1 SGHRS and CDR2 YFSETQ. The germline V and J ends were trimmed by 4 bases and 2 bases, with 14 bases remaining between them. The CDR3: CASSPDTAFTDTQYF. In nucleotides, the CDR3 is TGCGCCAGCAGCCCAGACACTGCCTTCACAGATACGCAGTATTTT.

V gene TRBV12-3 or TRBV12-4 combines with J gene TRBJ1-2; 9 bases align to TRBD1. V was pared by 5 bases and J by 7 bases, with 5 bases of the junction left unmatched. This CDR3 contains 13 residues. CDR3 DNA: TGTGCCAGCAGTCCGGGACAGGGAAGTGGCTACACCTTC. As protein: CASSPGQGSGYTF.

This clone was seen just once. This chain links TRBV5-8 with TRBJ2-5, with TRBD1 identical over 10 bases. V lost 3 bases and J lost 5; bases outside the gene matches: 19. The germline CDR1 and CDR2 sequences are SGHTS and YDEGEE. The CDR3 extends over 19 amino acids. The DNA of the CDR3 is TGTGCCAGCAGCTCAATATTCCGGGACAGGGGACCGGCGAGGGAGACCCAGTACTTC. It codes for CASSSIFRDRGPARETQYF.

This chain links TRBV18 with TRBJ1-1; 8 nucleotides match TRBD1. This CDR3 has 14 residues. Germline V lookup: CDR1 KGHSH, CDR2 LQKENI. The V and J ends lost 6 bases and 6 bases, in that order; junction bases with no gene match: 9. The CDR3 nucleotides read TGTGCCAGCTCCCGCAGACAGGGGTGGTCTGAAGCTTTCTTT. This translates into CASSRRQGWSEAFF.

The chain uses TRBV2 and TRBJ1-2, with no clear D. The CDR3 is 13 amino acids. Germline V lookup: CDR1 SNHLY, CDR2 FYNNEI. The ends were cut back, 5 bases at V and 6 bases at J, with 13 bases in the middle. The DNA of the CDR3 is TGTGCCAGCAGTAAAGGTACAGTCGATGGCTACACCTTC. Amino acids: CASSKGTVDGYTF.

This chain connects TRBV12-3 or TRBV12-4 to TRBJ1-2; tentative D call: TRBD1 (6 bases). Deletions cut 8 bases from V and 6 bases from J, with 10 bases between. There are 11 residues in the CDR3. This CDR3 is CASQYRDGYTF. The CDR3 bases are TGTGCCAGCCAATACAGGGATGGCTACACCTTC.

The chain has TRBV6-5 and TRBJ1-1, with a tentative D call TRBD1 (6 bases). The CDR3 has 13 residues. The germline CDR1 and CDR2 sequences are MNHEY and SVGAGI. Trimming took 3 bases from V and 10 from J, leaving 15 bases between them. CDR3 sequence reads: CASSYPGDGRAFF. DNA for the CDR3: TGTGCCAGCAGTTATCCAGGGGATGGTCGAGCTTTCTTT.

In DNA, the CDR3 is TGTGCCAGTAGTATGCTTAGCGGGGTTAGCACAGATACGCAGTATTTT. Its translation is CASSMLSGVSTDTQYF. The V call is TRBV19, the J call TRBJ2-3, with 8 nucleotides matching TRBD2. The CDR3 extends over 16 amino acids. The V gene end was trimmed by 3 bases and the J gene end by 0 bases; junction bases not matched to a gene: 5. Per the germline V gene, CDR1 is LNHDA and CDR2 is SQIVND (reference sequence).

V and J are TRBV12-5 and TRBJ2-1, with a weak D call TRBD2 (6 bases). The CDR3 covers 18 residues. With 0 bases removed from V and 2 bases from J, the gap between germline ends came to 17 bases. Germline loops: CDR1 LGHNT, CDR2 FRNRAP. CDR3 DNA sequence: TGTGCTAGTGGTTTGGTACTGAGAGCGGGTGCCCCCTACAATGAGCAGTTCTTC. Translating it yields CASGLVLRAGAPYNEQFF.

The V and J genes are TRBV29-1 and TRBJ1-2; D might be TRBD1 (6 bases). CDR1 and CDR2 (germline): SQVTM, ANQGSEA. Trimming stripped 7 bases from V and 8 bases from J, with 20 bases between. The CDR3 runs 13 residues. The CDR3 loop reads CSAAGQPGGGYTF. Written as DNA, the CDR3 is TGCAGCGCTGCAGGACAGCCGGGAGGGGGCTACACCTTC.

This chain links TRBV21-1 with TRBJ1-5; the table assigns TRBD1, which was not confirmed against the DNA. TRBV21-1 is a documented pseudogene. CDR3 size: 14 residues. The CDR3 spells CASSKGAGCQPQHF. The DNA for the CDR3 is TGTGCCAGCAGCAAAGGCGCAGGGTGCCAGCCCCAGCATTTT.

The chain has TRBV14 and TRBJ1-1, with 9 bases that match TRBD1. This CDR3 is 16 amino acids long. J lost 5 bases, V lost 0 bases, and 7 bases had no gene match. CDR1 is SGHDN and CDR2 is FVKESK in the germline V gene. The CDR3 region is CASSQEGQGYWTEAFF. The CDR3 DNA reads as TGTGCCAGCAGCCAAGAGGGACAGGGATATTGGACTGAAGCTTTCTTT. The variable domain in full, with the rest retrieved from reference TRBV14 and TRBJ1-1, is EAGVTQFPSHSVIEKGQTVTLRCDPISGHDNLYWYRRVMGKEIKFLLHFVKESKQDESGMPNNRFLAERTGGTYSTLKVQPAELEDSGVYFCASSQEGQGYWTEAFFGQGTRLTVV.

The chain recombines TRBV7-7 with TRBJ2-5; 12 bases match TRBD2. Germline loops: CDR1 SSHAT, CDR2 FNYEAQ (reference sequence). The CDR3 consists of 16 residues. J lost 2 bases, V lost 4 bases, and 5 bases had no gene match. Written as DNA, the CDR3 is TGTGCCAGCAGCTACGGACTAGCGGGGTTTCAAGAGACCCAGTACTTC. It encodes CASSYGLAGFQETQYF.

In nucleotides, the CDR3 is TGTGCCAGCAGGGACAGGACTGAAAAACTGTTTTTT. Translated, it gives CASRDRTEKLFF. The chain carries TRBV25-1 and TRBJ1-4, with 7 nucleotides matching TRBD1. CDR1 is MGHDK, CDR2 SYGVNS, per germline. Trimming at V came to 6 bases and at J to 7 bases, leaving 2 bases not matched to a gene. This CDR3 contains 12 residues.

This clone appeared a single time. This chain links TRBV5-6 with TRBJ1-1, with 9 bases identical to TRBD1. The CDR3 has 12 residues. The trim removed 3 bases at V and 11 bases at J, leaving 5 bases unmatched. Germline V gives CDR1 SGHDT, CDR2 YYEEEE. CDR3 in amino acids: CASSWGTGRAFF. The DNA of the CDR3 is TGTGCCAGCAGCTGGGGGACAGGGCGGGCTTTCTTT.

This clone has just a few counts. The chain employs TRBV19 and TRBJ1-1; D is undetermined. Germline CDR1 LNHDA, CDR2 SQIVND (reference sequence). V was cut by 7 bases and J by 0 bases, with 9 bases left in between. The CDR3 contains 13 residues. In DNA form, the CDR3 reads TGTGCCAGTAAGCCACAGATGAACACTGAAGCTTTCTTT. Translating it yields CASKPQMNTEAFF.

The chain uses TRBV10-1 and TRBJ2-2; a possible D gene is TRBD1 (5 bases). CDR1 and CDR2 from the germline V gene are WNHNN and SYGVQD (reference sequence). This CDR3 is 15 amino acids long. Trimming took 3 bases from V and 6 from J, leaving 14 bases between them. CDR3 protein: CASSDRAPGAGELFF. The CDR3 nucleotides read TGCGCCAGCAGTGACAGGGCACCCGGCGCCGGGGAGCTGTTTTTT.

J is TRBJ2-3 and V is TRBV19; 10 nucleotides match TRBD2. The CDR3 sequence is 16 residues long. J gave up 1 base and V 5 bases, and 6 bases lay outside the gene matches. The germline V gene has CDR1 LNHDA and CDR2 SQIVND (reference sequence). CDR3 coding DNA: TGTGCCAGTAGTGTAGCCGGGACTAGCGGCACAGATACGCAGTATTTT. Amino acid sequence: CASSVAGTSGTDTQYF. Based on the CDR3 plus reference TRBV19 and TRBJ2-3, the full variable domain is DGGITQSPKYLFRKEGQNVTLSCEQNLNHDAMYWYRQDPGQGLRLIYYSQIVNDFQKGDIAEGYSVSREKKESFPLTVTSAQKNPTAFYLCASSVAGTSGTDTQYFGPGTRLTVL.

CDR3 coding DNA: TGTGCCAGCAGCCTGACAGGGTTCGAGCAGTACTTC. Translated: CASSLTGFEQYF. V is TRBV14 and J is TRBJ2-7; TRBD1 aligns across 7 bases. The CDR3 consists of 12 residues. In germline, CDR1 is SGHDN, CDR2 FVKESK. The junction had 3 bases not matched to a gene; V was cut back by 4 bases and J by 6 bases.

The chain joins TRBV7-7 to TRBJ2-3; 10 positions agree with TRBD2. Looked up from germline, CDR1 is SSHAT and CDR2 is FNYEAQ (reference sequence). CDR3 length: 15 amino acids. The ends lost 3 bases at V and 1 base at J; junction bases unmatched: 1. The CDR3 coding sequence is TGTGCCAGCAGCTTTGGACTAGCGGGCACAGATACGCAGTATTTT. Translating it yields CASSFGLAGTDTQYF.

The CDR3 DNA reads TGTGCCAGCAGTTTAGCGGGAGTAGGTTACAATGAGCAGTTCTTC. As protein: CASSLAGVGYNEQFF. The chain combines TRBV7-3 with TRBJ2-1, with 9 bases identical to TRBD2. This CDR3 has 15 residues. The germline gives CDR1 SGHTA, CDR2 FQGTGA. With V trimmed by 6 bases and J by 4 bases, 7 bases remained unmatched.

A word on this clone: Other DNA sequences in this sample translate to the same CDR3. The chain has TRBV7-9 and TRBJ2-3; 10 bases are shared with TRBD2. Looked up from germline, CDR1 is SEHNR and CDR2 is FQNEAQ (reference sequence). This CDR3 is built from 16 residues. With 5 bases clipped from V and 2 bases from J, the junction kept 7 bases outside the gene matches. This CDR3 reads CASSLRTSGLTDTQYF. In DNA, the CDR3 is TGTGCCAGCAGCCTTCGGACTAGCGGACTCACAGATACGCAGTATTTT.

The rearrangement uses TRBV3-1 (or the pseudogene TRBV3-2) and TRBJ1-2, with D uncertain. CDR3 length equals 16 residues. Per germline, CDR1 LGHDT and CDR2 YNNKEL (reference sequence). Trimming left V 3 bases short and J 8 bases short, with 22 bases between. In nucleotides, the CDR3 is TGTGCCAGCAGCCACACGGATTCCCCACGGGTGAGCGGCTACACCTTC. It yields the protein CASSHTDSPRVSGYTF.

The chain joins TRBV29-1 to TRBJ1-2; D unresolved. This CDR3 spans 12 amino acids. Germline V gene data show CDR1 as SQVTM and CDR2 as ANQGSEA. V lost 6 bases, J lost 5 bases, and 13 bases lay in between. The DNA of the CDR3 is TGCAGCGTCTCCCTGGGCGCGTATGGCTACACCTTC. Protein: CSVSLGAYGYTF.

The chain employs TRBV15 and TRBJ2-4, with 7 bases identical to TRBD1. The CDR3 totals 16 residues. V dropped 2 bases and J dropped 5; count of bases not matched to a gene: 9. In germline, CDR1 is LNHNV, CDR2 YYDKDF (reference sequence). The CDR3 region is CATSRPADRDQNIQYF. CDR3 sequence (DNA): TGTGCCACCAGCAGACCCGCCGACAGGGATCAAAACATTCAGTACTTC.